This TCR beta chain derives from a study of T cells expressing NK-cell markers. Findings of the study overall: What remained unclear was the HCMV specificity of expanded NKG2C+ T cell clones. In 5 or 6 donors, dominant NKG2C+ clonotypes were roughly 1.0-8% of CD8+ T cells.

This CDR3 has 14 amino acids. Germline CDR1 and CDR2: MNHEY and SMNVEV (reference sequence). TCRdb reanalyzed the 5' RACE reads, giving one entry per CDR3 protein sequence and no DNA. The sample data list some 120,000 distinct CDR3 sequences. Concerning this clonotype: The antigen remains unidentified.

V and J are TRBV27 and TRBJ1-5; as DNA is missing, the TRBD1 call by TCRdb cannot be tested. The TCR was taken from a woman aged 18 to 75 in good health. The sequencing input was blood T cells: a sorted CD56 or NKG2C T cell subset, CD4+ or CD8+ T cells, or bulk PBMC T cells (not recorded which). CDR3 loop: CASSLGDANQPQHF.